Shown below are 20 T cell receptor beta chains from a single sample sequenced in a study of shared clonotypes between healthy human individuals. Here immunoSEQ multiplex PCR was the method, and the copy in TCRdb shows in-frame clones only, minus some. The sample carries about 560,000 clones, around 78% recorded once. Sequenced material: PBMCs. Every receptor here comes from a woman aged 40 to 55 in good health. Some clones in this sample may be carry-over from other donors' samples.

V is TRBV1 and J is TRBJ1-3; the DNA was not compared with TRBD1, the D call given in the table. TRBV1 counts as a pseudogene. The CDR3 spans 16 residues. CDR3 sequence reads: CTSSQRGDSSGNTIYF. Here the CDR3 DNA reads TGCACCAGCAGCCAAAGGGGTGATAGCTCTGGAAACACCATATATTTT.

The chain has TRBV27 and TRBJ1-2, with 10 bases fitting TRBD1. The germline gives CDR1 MNHEY, CDR2 SMNVEV (reference sequence). The CDR3 is 14 amino acids. Trimming removed 3 bases from V and 8 bases from J; junction bases left unmatched: 6. CDR3 in DNA: TGTGCCAGCAGTTTCAGACAGGGGGCTTGGGGCTACACCTTC. It translates to CASSFRQGAWGYTF.

Worth noting for this clone: Given a much more abundant clone one base away, this may be a read error. The chain uses TRBV4-2 and TRBJ1-1; no clear D. The CDR3 has 13 amino acids. Looked up from germline, CDR1 is LGHNA and CDR2 is YNFKEQ. V lost 4 bases and J lost 0, with 6 bases in between. The CDR3 DNA is TGTGCCAGCAGCCCTGACATGAACACTGAAGCTTTCTTT. Its translation: CASSPDMNTEAFF.

V and J are TRBV30 and TRBJ2-1; D is perhaps TRBD2 (6 bases). This CDR3 is built from 15 residues. The V gene lost 2 bases and the J gene lost 3 bases, with 14 bases spanning the gap. Per the germline V gene, CDR1 is GTSNPN and CDR2 is SVGIG (reference sequence). DNA of the CDR3: TGTGCCTGGAGTCCCCCGGGAGCGGACTACAATGAGCAGTTCTTC. Translating gives CAWSPPGADYNEQFF.

The chain combines TRBV18 with TRBJ2-1; D might be TRBD2 (6 bases). CDR1 and CDR2 (germline): KGHSH, LQKENI. The CDR3 is 15 amino acids. V gave up 5 bases and J gave up 1 base, with 12 bases separating them. The CDR3 sequence is CASSIAEGSYNEQFF. Written as DNA, the CDR3 is TGTGCCAGCTCAATAGCGGAGGGATCCTACAATGAGCAGTTCTTC.

This chain connects TRBV5-8 to TRBJ1-4, with 8 bases identical to TRBD1. Germline V gene sequence: CDR1 SGHTS, CDR2 YDEGEE. The CDR3 has 14 amino acids. Trimming cost V 4 bases and J 6 bases; bases outside gene matches: 5. The CDR3 here is CASSISGGDEKLFF. CDR3 sequence (DNA): TGTGCCAGCAGCATATCAGGGGGCGATGAAAAACTGTTTTTT.

Many counts were recorded for this clone. Other nucleotide sequences from this sample produce the same CDR3. The chain carries TRBV19 and TRBJ2-6; D may correspond to TRBD1 or TRBD2 (5 bases each). The CDR3 is 18 amino acids. V lost 3 bases and J lost 4, with 19 bases in between. Germline V gives CDR1 LNHDA, CDR2 SQIVND (reference sequence). This chain's CDR3 is CASSIPGRKATGANVLTF. The CDR3 coding sequence is TGTGCCAGTAGTATTCCGGGACGGAAAGCCACCGGGGCCAACGTCCTGACTTTC. Full variable domain (outside the CDR3, taken from reference TRBV19 and TRBJ2-6): DGGITQSPKYLFRKEGQNVTLSCEQNLNHDAMYWYRQDPGQGLRLIYYSQIVNDFQKGDIAEGYSVSREKKESFPLTVTSAQKNPTAFYLCASSIPGRKATGANVLTFGAGSRLTVL.

The chain joins TRBV7-3 to TRBJ2-7; 13 nucleotides line up with TRBD2. The CDR3 is made up of 13 amino acids. Unmatched junction bases numbered 1, after V lost 4 bases and J lost 7 bases. Germline lookup yields CDR1 SGHTA and CDR2 FQGTGA. The chain's CDR3 is CASSSGLAGEQYF. The CDR3 nucleotides read TGTGCCAGCAGCTCGGGACTAGCGGGAGAGCAGTACTTC.

The chain carries TRBV7-2 and TRBJ2-7, with no clear D. Germline CDR1 reads SGHTA; CDR2 reads FQGNSA. The V and J ends lost 1 base and 1 base respectively, with 8 bases between them. This CDR3 has 14 residues. The CDR3 loop is CASSLESASYEQYF. The CDR3 nucleotides are TGTGCCAGCAGCTTAGAGTCAGCTTCCTACGAGCAGTACTTC.

The rearrangement uses TRBV7-9 and TRBJ1-4, with a possible D match to TRBD1 (6 bases). The CDR3 has 18 residues. V shed 5 bases and J shed 5 bases, with 24 bases lying between them. CDR1 SEHNR and CDR2 FQNEAQ come from the germline V gene (reference sequence). The CDR3 is CASSLTGTGGAKNEKLFF. The CDR3 DNA reads TGTGCCAGCAGCCTTACCGGGACGGGGGGGGCCAAGAATGAAAAACTGTTTTTT.

Ten or more counts support this clone. V usage is TRBV6-4 and J usage is TRBJ2-3, with D hard to call. CDR1 MRHNA and CDR2 SNTAGT come from the germline V gene. Between the trimmed V and J ends, which lost 0 bases and 0 bases, there was a span of 10 bases. The CDR3 extends over 16 amino acids. This CDR3 is CASSDSVATSTDTQYF. In nucleotides, the CDR3 is TGTGCCAGCAGTGACTCAGTGGCAACTAGCACAGATACGCAGTATTTT.

This rearrangement joins TRBV29-1 to TRBJ2-1, with 8 nucleotides matching TRBD2. Germline CDR1 is SQVTM and CDR2 is ANQGSEA. The CDR3 length is 15 residues. Trimming took 6 bases from V and 0 from J; bases not matched to a gene: 7. The CDR3 loop reads CSVKERESSYNEQFF. CDR3 nucleotides: TGCAGCGTAAAGGAGCGGGAGAGCTCCTACAATGAGCAGTTCTTC.

V gene TRBV4-2 combines with J gene TRBJ2-7; TRBD2 aligns across 8 bases. Germline lookup yields CDR1 LGHNA and CDR2 YNFKEQ. The CDR3 loop spans 17 amino acids. V trimming: 3 bases; J trimming: 0 bases; junction bases outside the gene matches: 10. The CDR3: CASSQVGSGTSSYEQYF. CDR3 nucleotide sequence: TGTGCCAGCAGCCAGGTGGGTAGCGGGACGAGCTCCTACGAGCAGTACTTC.

The sample holds one count of this clone. The chain links TRBV27 to TRBJ2-1; D call uncertain. The CDR3 covers 14 residues. The V end lost 4 bases, the J end lost 10 bases, and 17 bases lay between the germline ends. Germline V lookup: CDR1 MNHEY, CDR2 SMNVEV (reference sequence). CDR3 loop: CASSYLRPSGEQFF. DNA of the CDR3: TGTGCCAGCAGTTACCTCCGGCCCTCCGGGGAGCAGTTCTTC.

This clone was observed a few times. This sequence joins TRBV14 and TRBJ2-3; possibly TRBD1 or TRBD2 for D (5 bases each). Looked up from germline, CDR1 is SGHDN and CDR2 is FVKESK. The CDR3 is 13 residues long. The V and J ends lost 4 bases and 4 bases respectively, with 9 bases between them. This CDR3 is CASSLQGPDTQYF. The CDR3 DNA is TGTGCCAGCAGCCTCCAGGGACCAGATACGCAGTATTTT. Supplemented by reference TRBV14 and TRBJ2-3, the full variable domain reads EAGVTQFPSHSVIEKGQTVTLRCDPISGHDNLYWYRRVMGKEIKFLLHFVKESKQDESGMPNNRFLAERTGGTYSTLKVQPAELEDSGVYFCASSLQGPDTQYFGPGTRLTVL.

This chain links TRBV19 with TRBJ2-1; 13 nucleotides align to TRBD2. The J segment lost 2 bases and the V segment lost 3 bases, leaving 4 bases of the junction unmatched. CDR3 length: 17 residues. Germline lookup yields CDR1 LNHDA and CDR2 SQIVND (reference sequence). This CDR3 is CASSISGLAGPYNEQFF. CDR3 DNA sequence: TGTGCCAGTAGTATTTCGGGACTAGCGGGACCCTACAATGAGCAGTTCTTC.

Of note for this clone: Germline is not matched at one junction end, which may reflect a read error. J is TRBJ2-1 and V is TRBV7-9; D is unclear. This CDR3 comprises 15 residues. CDR1 and CDR2 from the germline V gene are SEHNR and FQNEAQ (reference sequence). The CDR3 reads CASSIAPEAYNEQFF. CDR3 nucleotides: TGTGCCAGCAGCATAGCTCCAGAGGCCTACAATGAGCAGTTCTTC.

The rearrangement links TRBV4-1 to TRBJ2-7; 8 nucleotides agree with TRBD2. The germline V gene has CDR1 MGHRA and CDR2 YSYEKL. The CDR3 extends over 14 amino acids. The junction had 9 bases not matched to a gene; V was cut back by 4 bases and J by 7 bases. The chain's CDR3 is CASSPGGGLGEQYF. CDR3 nucleotide sequence: TGCGCCAGCAGCCCTGGCGGGGGGTTGGGTGAGCAGTACTTC.

This clone was counted between two and nine times. This rearrangement joins TRBV9 to TRBJ2-1; 9 nucleotides agree with TRBD2. The germline V gene encodes CDR1 SGDLS and CDR2 YYNGEE. The length of the CDR3 is 13 residues. Trimming cost V 0 bases and J 9 bases; bases outside gene matches: 1. In nucleotides, the CDR3 is TGTGCCAGCAGCGTAGTACTAGCGGGTGAGCAGTTCTTC. Translated, it gives CASSVVLAGEQFF.

The CDR3 nucleotides are TGTGCCAGCAGCTTAGGCACGGTCTACGAGCAGTACTTC. Protein: CASSLGTVYEQYF. The chain employs TRBV11-2 and TRBJ2-7; D gene ambiguous. This CDR3 region has 13 residues. Trimming removed 1 base from V and 3 bases from J, with 7 bases in between. Germline CDR1 reads SGHAT; CDR2 reads FQNNGV.